Shown below are 19 T cell receptor beta chains from a single sample sequenced in a study of OX40 agonist ivuxolimab in advanced cancers. Using immunoSEQ multiplex PCR, the repertoire was profiled, and TCRdb retains in-frame clones only, with some absent. This sample has 75,000 to 100,000 clones, with approximately 84% found just once. The sample consisted of CD4+ or CD8+ T cells sorted from blood, taken in a trial of the OX40 agonist ivuxolimab. The receptors shown here come from an adult with an advanced solid tumor such as melanoma, head and neck, liver or kidney cancer.

J is TRBJ2-1 and V is TRBV7-9, with 13 bases fitting TRBD2. Germline V gene data show CDR1 as SEHNR and CDR2 as FQNEAQ (reference sequence). J lost 0 bases, V lost 5 bases, and 4 bases had no gene match. The CDR3 spans 17 residues. In nucleotides, the CDR3 is TGTGCCAGCAGCCGGACTAGCGGGAGTCGCTCCTACAATGAGCAGTTCTTC. Its protein product is CASSRTSGSRSYNEQFF.

This chain uses TRBV2 with TRBJ1-2; 9 bases are shared with TRBD1. CDR3 size: 15 residues. Germline V gene sequence: CDR1 SNHLY, CDR2 FYNNEI. J lost 1 base, V lost 5 bases, and 5 bases had no gene match. The CDR3 DNA sequence: TGTGCCAGCAGTTCCGGGACAGGGCATAACTATGGCTACACCTTC. Its translation: CASSSGTGHNYGYTF.

This chain links TRBV6-5 with TRBJ1-1; TRBD1 matches at 8 bases. Germline CDR1 reads MNHEY; CDR2 reads SVGAGI. Trimming took 2 bases from V and 4 from J; bases not matched to a gene: 9. The CDR3 spans 16 residues. The CDR3 reads CASSYGQGVGATEAFF. The CDR3 region has the DNA TGTGCCAGCAGTTACGGACAGGGAGTGGGGGCCACTGAAGCTTTCTTT.

In the case of this clone: The sample contains more than one DNA sequence encoding this CDR3. J is TRBJ2-7 and V is TRBV7-2; TRBD2 might be the D (6 bases). CDR3 length: 14 amino acids. Per germline, CDR1 SGHTA and CDR2 FQGNSA. V was trimmed by 0 bases and J by 1 base, leaving 7 bases between them. CDR3 nucleotides: TGTGCCAGCAGCTTAGCTAGCGGTTCCTACGAGCAGTACTTC. It specifies CASSLASGSYEQYF.

This clone was picked up one time. The J gene is TRBJ2-3, the V gene TRBV9; D perhaps matches TRBD2 (5 bases). Per the germline V gene, CDR1 is SGDLS and CDR2 is YYNGEE. The CDR3 runs to 13 residues. Trimming shortened V by 3 bases and J by 5 bases, and 10 bases separated the two germline ends. The CDR3 sequence: CASSGLRGDTQYF. DNA of the CDR3: TGTGCCAGCAGCGGATTACGGGGAGATACGCAGTATTTT.

The chain uses TRBV21-1 and TRBJ2-1; the table's D gene call, TRBD1, was not cross checked with the DNA. TRBV21-1 is marked as a pseudogene. The CDR3 is 13 residues long. CDR3 nucleotide sequence: TGTGCCAGCCCGGGACAGGCCTACAATGAGCAGTTCTTC. It codes for CASPGQAYNEQFF.

The chain couples TRBV9 to TRBJ2-1; TRBD1 might be the D (6 bases). Per germline, CDR1 SGDLS and CDR2 YYNGEE. This CDR3 contains 16 residues. The V and J ends lost 4 bases and 0 bases respectively, with 14 bases between them. The CDR3 region is CASSSLWTDSYNEQFF. The CDR3 DNA reads TGTGCCAGCAGCAGCCTATGGACAGACTCCTACAATGAGCAGTTCTTC.

The sample holds a few counts of this clone. The chain links TRBV19 to TRBJ2-3; possibly TRBD1 or TRBD2 for D (5 bases each). Looked up from germline, CDR1 is LNHDA and CDR2 is SQIVND (reference sequence). The germline V and J ends were trimmed by 4 bases and 0 bases, with 23 bases remaining between them. This CDR3 spans 19 amino acids. CDR3 nucleotides: TGTGCCAGTAGTAGCGCTGCGTCGGGGCGCGCCCCTAGCACAGATACGCAGTATTTT. Protein sequence: CASSSAASGRAPSTDTQYF. The full variable domain, in which reference TRBV19 and TRBJ2-3 provide the parts outside the CDR3, is DGGITQSPKYLFRKEGQNVTLSCEQNLNHDAMYWYRQDPGQGLRLIYYSQIVNDFQKGDIAEGYSVSREKKESFPLTVTSAQKNPTAFYLCASSSAASGRAPSTDTQYFGPGTRLTVL.

This sequence joins TRBV19 and TRBJ1-2, with TRBD1 matching 8 bases. This CDR3 region has 14 residues. The V segment lost 7 bases and the J segment 7 bases; nucleotides outside the gene matches: 11. Germline assignment: CDR1 LNHDA and CDR2 SQIVND (reference sequence). CDR3 region: CASINTGGLGGYTF. The CDR3 DNA reads TGTGCCAGTATTAACACAGGGGGGCTCGGTGGCTACACCTTC. Supplemented by reference TRBV19 and TRBJ1-2, the full variable domain reads DGGITQSPKYLFRKEGQNVTLSCEQNLNHDAMYWYRQDPGQGLRLIYYSQIVNDFQKGDIAEGYSVSREKKESFPLTVTSAQKNPTAFYLCASINTGGLGGYTFGSGTRLTVV.

Concerning this clone: The junction departs from the called germline gene at one end, perhaps through a read error. V and J are TRBV5-4 and TRBJ2-1, with 12 bases aligning to TRBD2. Looked up from germline, CDR1 is SGHNT and CDR2 is YYREEE (reference sequence). The CDR3 sequence is 15 residues long. CDR3 DNA: TGTACCAGCAGCTCCGGGACTAGCGGGTACAATGAGCAGTTCTTC. Residues: CTSSSGTSGYNEQFF.

This chain joins TRBV11-2 and TRBJ2-2; 7 positions agree with TRBD2. The CDR3 totals 18 residues. Per the germline V gene, CDR1 is SGHAT and CDR2 is FQNNGV. Losses at the gene ends were 3 bases for V and 3 bases for J; bases not matched to a gene: 13. The CDR3 sequence is CASSFRLGGPLDTGELFF. In DNA, the CDR3 is TGTGCCAGCAGCTTTCGGTTGGGAGGGCCTCTAGACACCGGGGAGCTGTTTTTT.

The chain couples TRBV19 to TRBJ2-7; no clear D gene. The CDR3 loop spans 12 amino acids. Germline assignment: CDR1 LNHDA and CDR2 SQIVND (reference sequence). With 3 bases removed from V and 7 bases from J, the gap between germline ends came to 10 bases. The CDR3 reads CASSISVGEQYF. The CDR3 DNA is TGTGCCAGTAGTATCTCGGTAGGGGAGCAGTACTTC.

Of note for this clone: One junction end disagrees with the germline gene, perhaps due to a read error. The J gene is TRBJ2-7, the V gene TRBV7-9; the D call may be TRBD1 or TRBD2 (5 bases each). The CDR3 length is 15 residues. Germline lookup yields CDR1 SEHNR and CDR2 FQNEAQ (reference sequence). The CDR3 bases are TGTGCCAGCAGCCTAGCTTCAGGGAGTATGAACGAGCAGTACTTC. Translated: CASSLASGSMNEQYF. Drawing the rest from reference TRBV7-9 and TRBJ2-7, the complete variable domain is DTGVSQNPRHKITKRGQNVTFRCDPISEHNRLYWYRQTLGQGPEFLTYFQNEAQLEKSRLLSDRFSAERPKGSFSTLEIQRTEQGDSAMYLCASSLASGSMNEQYFGPGTRLTVT.

The chain uses TRBV5-6 and TRBJ1-4; D remains unclear. The V end was cut by 2 bases, the J end by 7 bases, with 15 bases between. This CDR3 is 15 amino acids long. Looked up from germline, CDR1 is SGHDT and CDR2 is YYEEEE. The CDR3 sequence is CASSFGVPRGEKLFF. CDR3 nucleotides: TGTGCCAGCAGCTTTGGAGTGCCGCGCGGTGAAAAACTGTTTTTT.

V usage is TRBV18 and J usage is TRBJ1-3; TRBD1 is a possible D gene (5 bases). Per germline, CDR1 KGHSH and CDR2 LQKENI. The V end lost 1 base, the J end lost 4 bases, and 11 bases lay between the germline ends. This CDR3 spans 15 amino acids. The CDR3 region has the DNA TGTGCCAGCTCACCACAGAGCAGGGTCGGAAACACCATATATTTT. It encodes CASSPQSRVGNTIYF.

The genes are TRBV5-1 and TRBJ1-1, with D perhaps matching TRBD1 (6 bases). Per germline, CDR1 SGHRS and CDR2 YFSETQ. The V gene lost 1 base and the J gene lost 5 bases, with 18 bases spanning the gap. This CDR3 comprises 16 residues. The CDR3 reads CASSLRAGASGTEAFF. Written as DNA, the CDR3 is TGCGCCAGCAGCTTGAGGGCAGGGGCGAGCGGGACTGAAGCTTTCTTT.

J is TRBJ2-5 and V is TRBV7-9, with 12 bases that match TRBD2. V was pared by 5 bases and J by 4 bases, with 11 bases of the junction left unmatched. The germline V gene has CDR1 SEHNR and CDR2 FQNEAQ (reference sequence). The CDR3 spans 17 residues. This chain's CDR3 is CASSRPVLAGGTETQYF. CDR3 in DNA: TGTGCCAGCAGCCGTCCTGTACTAGCGGGAGGAACAGAGACCCAGTACTTC.

The chain is built from TRBV7-9 and TRBJ2-6; no clear D. With 6 bases removed from V and 4 bases from J, the gap between germline ends came to 13 bases. In germline, CDR1 is SEHNR, CDR2 FQNEAQ (reference sequence). The CDR3 length is 15 residues. DNA of the CDR3: TGTGCCAGCAGTTCAGAAGGAGCCGGGGCCAACGTCCTGACTTTC. As protein: CASSSEGAGANVLTF. Using reference TRBV7-9 and TRBJ2-6 for the parts outside the CDR3, the full variable domain is DTGVSQNPRHKITKRGQNVTFRCDPISEHNRLYWYRQTLGQGPEFLTYFQNEAQLEKSRLLSDRFSAERPKGSFSTLEIQRTEQGDSAMYLCASSSEGAGANVLTFGAGSRLTVL.

This clone was observed a handful of times. This rearrangement joins TRBV2 to TRBJ2-2; the D is unclear. The V end was cut by 1 base, the J end by 2 bases, with 11 bases between. The CDR3 covers 16 residues. From germline, CDR1 is SNHLY and CDR2 FYNNEI. The CDR3 reads CASSEGLRSNTGELFF. The CDR3 DNA follows: TGTGCCAGCAGTGAAGGCTTGCGGAGTAACACCGGGGAGCTGTTTTTT.